A selection of T cell receptor beta chains follows, all from one sample in a study of blood T cell repertoires in COVID-19. Sequenced by immunoSEQ multiplex PCR; TCRdb stores in-frame clones only, minus some. The table has 150,000 to 200,000 clones, roughly 82% seen once. Sequencing input: peripheral blood. All receptors derive from an older woman with COVID-19, enrolled during active disease. CDR3s include the opening cysteine and the closing phenylalanine or tryptophan. A D gene is named only where the DNA matches it firmly. Some rows have no size entry. The others give once, few or many, or a class for an expanded clone.

J: TRBJ1-1
V: TRBV18
size: -
D: TRBD1
CDR3: CASSPLDRGGEAFF
DNA: TGTGCCAGCTCACCGCTGGACAGGGGTGGAGAAGCTTTCTTT

J: TRBJ1-1
V: TRBV5-6
size: -
D: -
CDR3: CASSLVREGITEAFF
DNA: TGTGCCAGCAGCTTGGTCAGGGAGGGTATAACTGAAGCTTTCTTT

J: TRBJ2-3
V: TRBV19
size: once
D: -
CDR3: CASSITGSTDTQYF
DNA: TGTGCCAGTAGTATAACAGGGAGCACAGATACGCAGTATTTT

J: TRBJ2-1
V: TRBV9
size: -
D: TRBD2
CDR3: CASSARTRSYNEQFF
DNA: TGTGCCAGCAGCGCCCGGACTAGGTCCTACAATGAGCAGTTCTTC

J: TRBJ1-4
V: TRBV7-3
size: -
D: -
CDR3: CASSAAQGVEKLFF
DNA: TGTGCCAGCAGCGCCGCTCAGGGCGTAGAAAAACTGTTTTTT

J: TRBJ2-5
V: TRBV7-8
size: -
D: TRBD1
CDR3: CASSSRTGYQETQYF
DNA: TGTGCCAGCAGCTCGCGGACAGGGTACCAAGAGACCCAGTACTTC

J: TRBJ2-7
V: TRBV5-4
size: -
D: -
CDR3: CASSLDSGLYEQYF
DNA: TGTGCCAGCAGCTTGGACAGCGGGCTCTACGAGCAGTACTTC

J: TRBJ2-1
V: TRBV19
size: -
D: TRBD2
CDR3: CASSILAGGWRNEQFF
DNA: TGTGCCAGTAGTATTCTCGCGGGAGGGTGGAGAAATGAGCAGTTCTTC

J: TRBJ2-2
V: TRBV24-1
size: -
D: -
CDR3: CATSDPRYGELFF
DNA: TGTGCCACCAGTGATCCTAGGTACGGGGAGCTGTTTTTT

J: TRBJ1-1
V: TRBV15
size: -
D: TRBD1
CDR3: CATSREGQGEKESEAFF
DNA: TGTGCCACCAGCAGAGAGGGGCAGGGGGAAAAAGAATCGGAAGCTTTCTTT

J: TRBJ2-1
V: TRBV24-1
size: -
D: -
CDR3: CATSDSPTGGAHEQFF
DNA: TGTGCCACCAGTGATTCCCCCACCGGCGGGGCCCATGAGCAGTTCTTC

J: TRBJ2-7
V: TRBV11-2
size: -
D: TRBD1
CDR3: CASSTGQVVTEQYF
DNA: TGTGCCAGCAGCACGGGACAGGTGGTGACCGAGCAGTACTTC

J: TRBJ2-1
V: TRBV28
size: once
D: -
CDR3: CASSPQGLKGYNEQFF
DNA: TGTGCCAGCAGTCCCCAGGGACTGAAAGGTTACAATGAGCAGTTCTTC

J: TRBJ1-2
V: TRBV2
size: -
D: TRBD1
CDR3: CARTRGPGYTF
DNA: TGTGCCAGGACCAGGGGGCCTGGCTACACCTTC

J: TRBJ1-1
V: TRBV5-6
size: -
D: -
CDR3: CASSLQGDTEAFF
DNA: TGTGCCAGCAGCCTACAGGGCGACACTGAAGCTTTCTTT

J: TRBJ1-3
V: TRBV5-1
size: -
D: -
CDR3: CASSLEAGEGNTIYF
DNA: TGCGCCAGCAGCTTGGAGGCAGGGGAAGGAAACACCATATATTTT

J: TRBJ2-7
V: TRBV14
size: -
D: -
CDR3: CASSHSSAGPYEQYF
DNA: TGTGCCAGCAGCCATAGTAGCGCAGGACCGTACGAGCAGTACTTC

J: TRBJ2-1
V: TRBV10-1
size: -
D: TRBD2
CDR3: CASSESGLAGGWRYNEQFF
DNA: TGCGCCAGCAGTGAGTCTGGGCTAGCGGGAGGGTGGAGGTACAATGAGCAGTTCTTC

J: TRBJ2-1
V: TRBV5-8
size: -
D: -
CDR3: CASSLGPPGWEQFF
DNA: TGTGCCAGCAGCTTGGGACCTCCGGGTTGGGAGCAGTTCTTC

J: TRBJ2-3
V: TRBV6-2/TRBV6-3
size: few
D: -
CDR3: CASSYLAWSADTQYF
DNA: TGTGCCAGCAGTTACCTAGCATGGTCAGCAGATACGCAGTATTTT

J: TRBJ2-1
V: TRBV28
size: -
D: TRBD2
CDR3: CASSLERSGRANEQFF
DNA: TGTGCCAGCAGTTTAGAAAGGAGCGGGAGAGCCAATGAGCAGTTCTTC

J: TRBJ2-3
V: TRBV5-4
size: -
D: TRBD2
CDR3: CASSFLGSGRVTDTQYF
DNA: TGTGCCAGCAGCTTTCTTGGTAGCGGGAGGGTTACAGATACGCAGTATTTT

J: TRBJ1-3
V: TRBV5-1
size: -
D: -
CDR3: CASSLSILDGNTIYF
DNA: TGCGCCAGCAGCTTGTCTATCCTTGATGGAAACACCATATATTTT

J: TRBJ1-5
V: TRBV3-1/TRBV3-2
size: -
D: TRBD1
CDR3: CASSLQGKDQPQHF
DNA: TGTGCCAGCAGCCTACAGGGGAAAGACCAGCCCCAGCATTTT

J: TRBJ2-1
V: TRBV28
size: -
D: TRBD2
CDR3: CASSRSGAREQFF
DNA: TGTGCCAGCAGCCGGAGCGGGGCAAGGGAGCAGTTCTTC

J: TRBJ1-5
V: TRBV2
size: few
D: TRBD1
CDR3: CASRYGWQGALEPQHF
DNA: TGTGCCAGCAGATACGGCTGGCAGGGGGCTCTAGAGCCCCAGCATTTT

J: TRBJ2-3
V: TRBV6-2/TRBV6-3
size: -
D: TRBD2
CDR3: CASSSPGTSGRGQYF
DNA: TGTGCCAGCAGTTCTCCGGGGACTAGCGGGAGGGGGCAGTATTTT